This T cell receptor (beta chain) derives from a study of cytomegalovirus exposure and HLA in healthy donors. General study points: Some public TCRs appeared in many individuals, while most sequences were rare. Reports indicated that the classifier achieved high specificity and sensitivity in diagnosing cytomegalovirus status. CMV antigen specificity was confirmed in vitro for a few CMV-associated chains.

A note on this clone: Its target is unknown.

The CDR3 extends over 12 amino acids. Germline CDR1 and CDR2: MNHNY and SVGAGI (reference sequence). Between the trimmed V and J ends, which lost 2 bases and 5 bases, there was a span of 6 bases. Clones were read by immunoSEQ multiplex PCR, and TCRdb kept only the in-frame ones, dropping some. The data show around 71,000 clones, approximately 93% seen once. Sequences were obtained from PBMCs. The gene calls are TRBV6-6 and TRBJ2-5; perhaps TRBD2 as D (6 bases). This receptor was identified in a man in his late teens or twenties in good health and CMV-seropositive. The CDR3, as DNA: TGTGCCAGCAGTTACGGAGGGGAGACCCAGTACTTC. It encodes CASSYGGETQYF.